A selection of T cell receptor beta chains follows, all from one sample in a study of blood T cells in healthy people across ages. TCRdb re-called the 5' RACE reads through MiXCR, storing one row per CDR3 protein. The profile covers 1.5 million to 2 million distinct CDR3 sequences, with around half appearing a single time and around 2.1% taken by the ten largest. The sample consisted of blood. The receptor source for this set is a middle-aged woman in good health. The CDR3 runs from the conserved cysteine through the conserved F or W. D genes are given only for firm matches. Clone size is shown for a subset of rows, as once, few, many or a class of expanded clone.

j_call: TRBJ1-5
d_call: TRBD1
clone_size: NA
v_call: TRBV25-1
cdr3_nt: TGTGCCAGCAGTGAAGGGGTGACAGGGTCGCAGCCCCAGCATTTT
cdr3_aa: CASSEGVTGSQPQHF

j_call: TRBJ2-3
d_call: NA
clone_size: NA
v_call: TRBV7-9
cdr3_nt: TGTGCCAGCAGCGTGCAGGGGCGGACAGATACGCAGTATTTT
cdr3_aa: CASSVQGRTDTQYF

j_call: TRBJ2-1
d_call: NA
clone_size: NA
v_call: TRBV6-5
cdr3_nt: TGTGCCAGCAGTTATGGGGTTGAGCAGTTCTTC
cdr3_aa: CASSYGVEQFF

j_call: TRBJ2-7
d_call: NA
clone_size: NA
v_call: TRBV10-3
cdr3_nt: TGTGCCATCAGTGAACAGATCTACGAGCAGTACTTC
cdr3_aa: CAISEQIYEQYF

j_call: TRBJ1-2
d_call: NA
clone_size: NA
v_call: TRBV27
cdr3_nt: TGTGCCAGCAGTTTATCTGGGGCGGGATCAAACTATGGCTACACCTTC
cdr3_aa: CASSLSGAGSNYGYTF

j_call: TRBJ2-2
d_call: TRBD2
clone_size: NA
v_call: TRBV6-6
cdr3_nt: TGTGCCAGCATCCCAGCGGGGTCATACACCGGGGAGCTGTTTTTT
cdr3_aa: CASIPAGSYTGELFF

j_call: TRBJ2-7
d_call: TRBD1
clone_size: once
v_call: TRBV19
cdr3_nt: TGTGCCAGTAGTATTAGCGGACAGGGGGCCGAGCAGTACTTC
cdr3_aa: CASSISGQGAEQYF

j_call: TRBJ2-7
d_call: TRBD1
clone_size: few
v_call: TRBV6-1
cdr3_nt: TGTGCCAGCAGTGAACCTTGGGACAGGGGGCGAGGCGAGCAGTACTTC
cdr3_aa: CASSEPWDRGRGEQYF

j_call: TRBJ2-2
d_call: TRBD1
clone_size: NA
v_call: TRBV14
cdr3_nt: TGTGCCAGCAGACTGACAGGGACCACCGGGGAGCTGTTTTTT
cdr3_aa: CASRLTGTTGELFF

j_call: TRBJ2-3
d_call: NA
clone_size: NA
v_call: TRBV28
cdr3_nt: TGTGCCAGCAGCACTGACACTTACACAGATACGCAGTATTTT
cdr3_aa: CASSTDTYTDTQYF

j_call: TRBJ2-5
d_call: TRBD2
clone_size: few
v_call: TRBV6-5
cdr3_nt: TGTGCCAGCAGTTACTCTAAGGAACCTAGCGGGGAGAAAGAGACCCAGTACTTC
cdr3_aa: CASSYSKEPSGEKETQYF

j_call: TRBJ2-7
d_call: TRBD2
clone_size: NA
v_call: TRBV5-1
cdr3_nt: TGCGCCAGCAGCTCGACCAGGGCGGGGGTCGGCCACGAGCAGTACTTC
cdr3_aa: CASSSTRAGVGHEQYF

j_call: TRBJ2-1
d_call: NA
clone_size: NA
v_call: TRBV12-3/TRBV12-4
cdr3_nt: TGTGCCAGCAGGCGGGACACGGACTACAATGAGCAGTTCTTC
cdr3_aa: CASRRDTDYNEQFF

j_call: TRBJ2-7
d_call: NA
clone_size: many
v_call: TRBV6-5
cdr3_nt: TGTGCCAGCAGTTACAGGGGAACCTACGAGCAGTACTTC
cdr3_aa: CASSYRGTYEQYF

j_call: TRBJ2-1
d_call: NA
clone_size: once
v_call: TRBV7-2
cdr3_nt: TGTGCCAGCAGCCGGAGACCGCTTGGGGAGCAGTTCTTC
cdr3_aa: CASSRRPLGEQFF

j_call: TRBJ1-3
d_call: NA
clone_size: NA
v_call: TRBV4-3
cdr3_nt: TGCGCCAGCAGCCCAGACCCGACAGCTAACACCATATATTTT
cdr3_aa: CASSPDPTANTIYF

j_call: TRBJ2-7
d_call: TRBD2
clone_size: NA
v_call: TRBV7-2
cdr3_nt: TGTGCCAGCAGCCCAGTTGGACTAGCGGGCTCCTACGAGCAGTACTTC
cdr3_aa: CASSPVGLAGSYEQYF

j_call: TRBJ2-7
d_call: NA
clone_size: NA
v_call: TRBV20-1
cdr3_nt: TGCAGTGCTAGCCTCCTAGCGAGAGGGCCCTACGAGCAGTACTTC
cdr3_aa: CSASLLARGPYEQYF

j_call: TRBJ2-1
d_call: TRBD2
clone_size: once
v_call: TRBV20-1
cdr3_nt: TGCAGTGCCCCCCTAGCGGGGGCCTACAATGAGCAGTTCTTC
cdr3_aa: CSAPLAGAYNEQFF

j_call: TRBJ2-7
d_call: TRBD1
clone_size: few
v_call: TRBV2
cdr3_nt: TGTGCCAGCACTTCGCAGGGGGCCTACGAGCAGTACTTC
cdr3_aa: CASTSQGAYEQYF